This T cell receptor (beta chain) came from a study of cytomegalovirus exposure and HLA in healthy donors. PCR used 60 Vbeta primers and 13 Jbeta primers. Sequencing was performed with immunoSEQ multiplex PCR; in TCRdb, only in-frame clones are kept and a portion is missing. This sample has under 200,000 clones, with about four fifths found just once. The sample was PBMCs. This receptor was identified in a male donor in good health and CMV-seropositive.

The CDR3 DNA follows: TGTGCCAGCAGCTTAGGACTAGCGGGACGGGAGCAGTACTTC. Residues: CASSLGLAGREQYF. V gene TRBV11-2 combines with J gene TRBJ2-7, with 11 bases fitting TRBD2. The J segment lost 7 bases and the V segment lost 1 base, leaving 3 bases of the junction unmatched. In germline, CDR1 is SGHAT, CDR2 FQNNGV. CDR3 length: 14 amino acids.